This T cell receptor (beta chain) was sequenced for a study of blood T cell repertoires in COVID-19. This CDR3 has 13 amino acids. V shed 1 base and J shed 11 bases, with 11 bases lying between them. The germline gives CDR1 SEHNR, CDR2 FQNEAQ (reference sequence). In the source study's methods: Reference gene primer amplification gave nucleated cell count estimates. Clones were sequenced by immunoSEQ multiplex PCR, and TCRdb holds only the in-frame ones, with some missing. Clone size and the V and J calls come from that table; the DNA yielded D and trimming. The sample lists 150,000 to 200,000 clones, 89% occurring once.

The J gene is TRBJ1-4, the V gene TRBV7-9; D is unclear. This clonotype was obtained from a woman between 18 and 29 years old who had recovered from COVID-19. Source material: PBMCs or T cells enriched from blood (not recorded which). DNA of the CDR3: TGTGCCAGCAGCTTAGGTACCGGGAGGAAACTGTTTTTT. Protein: CASSLGTGRKLFF. Looking up the rest from reference TRBV7-9 and TRBJ1-4 gives the full variable domain: DTGVSQNPRHKITKRGQNVTFRCDPISEHNRLYWYRQTLGQGPEFLTYFQNEAQLEKSRLLSDRFSAERPKGSFSTLEIQRTEQGDSAMYLCASSLGTGRKLFFGSGTQLSVL.